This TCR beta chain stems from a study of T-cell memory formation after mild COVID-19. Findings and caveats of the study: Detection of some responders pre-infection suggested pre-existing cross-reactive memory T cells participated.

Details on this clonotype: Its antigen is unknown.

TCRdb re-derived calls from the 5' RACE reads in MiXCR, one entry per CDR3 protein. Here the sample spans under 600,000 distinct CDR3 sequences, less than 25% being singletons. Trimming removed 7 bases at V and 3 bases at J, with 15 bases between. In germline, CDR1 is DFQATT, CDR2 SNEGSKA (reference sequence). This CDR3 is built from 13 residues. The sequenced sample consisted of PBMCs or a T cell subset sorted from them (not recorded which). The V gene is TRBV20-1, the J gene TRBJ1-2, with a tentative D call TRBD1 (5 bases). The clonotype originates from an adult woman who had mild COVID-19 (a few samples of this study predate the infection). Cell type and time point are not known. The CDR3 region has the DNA TGCAGTGGCACACCGGGACCAGACTATGGCTACACCTTC. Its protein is CSGTPGPDYGYTF.